In its sample, the clone carrying this T cell receptor beta chain was seen a few times. Its antigen is not known. This entry is derived from a study of shared clonotypes between healthy human individuals. Study summary: Donor ages ranged 18 to 49 years: a couple of women, a few men. Study-wide results and caveats: Clonotype sharing among donors likely depends on sequencing depth.

The germline V gene encodes CDR1 MNHEY and CDR2 SVGAGI. The CDR3 runs 16 residues. The V and J ends lost 4 bases and 5 bases respectively, with 20 bases between them. Samples underwent the assay at deep level. The table came from immunoSEQ multiplex PCR; TCRdb's copy has only in-frame clones and leaves some out. The sample has millions of clones; approximately 95% are singletons. V usage is TRBV6-5 and J usage is TRBJ1-1; possibly TRBD1 for D (6 bases). The source of this sequence is a man aged 18 to 35 in good health. Some clones in this sample may be carry-over from other donors' samples. Sequencing used naive CD4+ T cells from PBMCs. Subset meaning: CD45RA+ positively selected. The CDR3 coding sequence is TGTGCCAGCAGTTCCACTAGGGTCGGGGGCTGGACTGAAGCTTTCTTT. Protein product: CASSSTRVGGWTEAFF.